This T cell receptor (beta chain) was documented in a study of T cells in Graves' hyperthyroidism and ophthalmopathy. RNA transcripts yielded amplified TCR beta CDR3 regions. When the TCR CDR3 underwent first-round RT-PCR, the HTBI primer set was used. TCRdb called the multiplex PCR reads again in MiXCR, with one record for every CDR3 protein. Counted here are 600,000 to 800,000 distinct CDR3 sequences, 30% to 40% occurring once; the ten biggest clones make up about a third. Germline V gene data show CDR1 as MDHEN and CDR2 as SYDVKM. V dropped 6 bases and J dropped 11; count of bases not matched to a gene: 10. The CDR3 loop spans 13 amino acids. Newly diagnosed hyperthyroidism patients aged 18 to 65 years had disease lasting under 2 months. This clonotype was observed a handful of times.

This chain uses TRBV28 with TRBJ1-1; 9 bases align to TRBD1. The receptor's source is a woman aged 40 to 50 with Graves' hyperthyroidism. The material sequenced was blood. The CDR3, as DNA: TGTGCCAGCAGAGGGACGGGACAGGGTGACGCTTTCTTT. This encodes CASRGTGQGDAFF.